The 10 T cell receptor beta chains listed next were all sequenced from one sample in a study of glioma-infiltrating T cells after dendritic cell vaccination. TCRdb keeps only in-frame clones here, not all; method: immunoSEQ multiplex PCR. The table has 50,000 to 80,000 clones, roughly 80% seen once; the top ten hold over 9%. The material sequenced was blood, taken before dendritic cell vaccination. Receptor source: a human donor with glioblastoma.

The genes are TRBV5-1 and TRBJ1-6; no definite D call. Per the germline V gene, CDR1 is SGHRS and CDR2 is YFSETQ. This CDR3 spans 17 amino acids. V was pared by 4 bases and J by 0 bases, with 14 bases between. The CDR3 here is CASSPEPTISYNSPLHF. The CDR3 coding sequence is TGCGCCAGCAGCCCGGAACCCACTATCTCCTATAATTCACCCCTCCACTTT.

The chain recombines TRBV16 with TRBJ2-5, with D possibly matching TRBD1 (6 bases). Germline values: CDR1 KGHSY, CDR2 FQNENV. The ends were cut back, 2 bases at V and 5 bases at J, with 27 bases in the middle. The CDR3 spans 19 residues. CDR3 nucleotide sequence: TGTGCCAGCAGCCAACGAAACGCCCAGGGGTCGGGGCTGCGGGAGACCCAGTACTTC. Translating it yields CASSQRNAQGSGLRETQYF.

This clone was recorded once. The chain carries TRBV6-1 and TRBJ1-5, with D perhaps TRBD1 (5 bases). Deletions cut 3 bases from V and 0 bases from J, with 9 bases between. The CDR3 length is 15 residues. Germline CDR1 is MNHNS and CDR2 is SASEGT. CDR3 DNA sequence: TGTGCCAGCAGTGAGTCAGGGCTTAGCAATCAGCCCCAGCATTTT. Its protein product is CASSESGLSNQPQHF.

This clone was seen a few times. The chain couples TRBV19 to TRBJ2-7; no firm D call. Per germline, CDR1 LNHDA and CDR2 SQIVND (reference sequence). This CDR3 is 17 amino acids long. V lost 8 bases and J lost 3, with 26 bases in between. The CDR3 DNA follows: TGTGCCAGTCGAAGCCCCGTCAGCGCTGGTTATGGCTACGAGCAGTACTTC. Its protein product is CASRSPVSAGYGYEQYF.

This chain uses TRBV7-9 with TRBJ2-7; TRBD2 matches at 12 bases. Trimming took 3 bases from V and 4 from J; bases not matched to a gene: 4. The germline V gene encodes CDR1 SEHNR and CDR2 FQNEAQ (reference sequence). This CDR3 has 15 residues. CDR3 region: CASSLTSGGQYEQYF. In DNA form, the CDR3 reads TGTGCCAGCAGCTTGACTAGCGGGGGTCAATACGAGCAGTACTTC.

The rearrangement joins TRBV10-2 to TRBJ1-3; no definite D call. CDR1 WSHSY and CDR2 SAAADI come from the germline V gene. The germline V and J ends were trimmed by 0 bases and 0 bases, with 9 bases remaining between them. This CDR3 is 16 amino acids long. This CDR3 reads CASSESNRVSGNTIYF. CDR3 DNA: TGCGCCAGCAGTGAGTCGAACCGCGTCTCTGGAAACACCATATATTTT.

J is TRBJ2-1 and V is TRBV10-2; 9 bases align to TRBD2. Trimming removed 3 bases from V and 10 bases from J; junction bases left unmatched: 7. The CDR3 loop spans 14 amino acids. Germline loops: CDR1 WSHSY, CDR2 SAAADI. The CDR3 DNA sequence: TGCGCCAGCAGTGATGGCGGGGGGGCGGTAGAGCAGTTCTTC. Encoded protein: CASSDGGGAVEQFF.

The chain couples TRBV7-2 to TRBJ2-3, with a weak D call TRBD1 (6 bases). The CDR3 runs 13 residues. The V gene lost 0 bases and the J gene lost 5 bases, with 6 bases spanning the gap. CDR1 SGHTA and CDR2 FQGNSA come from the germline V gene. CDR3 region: CASSLATGDTQYF. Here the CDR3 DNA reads TGTGCCAGCAGCTTAGCGACAGGAGATACGCAGTATTTT.

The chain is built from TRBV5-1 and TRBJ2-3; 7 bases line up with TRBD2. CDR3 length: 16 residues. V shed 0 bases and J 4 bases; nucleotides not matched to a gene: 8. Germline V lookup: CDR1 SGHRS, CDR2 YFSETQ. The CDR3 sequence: CASSLVVGTKADTQYF. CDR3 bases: TGCGCCAGCAGCTTGGTGGTCGGGACTAAAGCAGATACGCAGTATTTT.

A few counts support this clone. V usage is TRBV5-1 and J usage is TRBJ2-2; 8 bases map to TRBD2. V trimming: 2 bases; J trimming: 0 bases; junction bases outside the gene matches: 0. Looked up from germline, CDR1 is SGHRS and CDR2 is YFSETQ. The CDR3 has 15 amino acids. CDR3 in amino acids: CASSLLAANTGELFF. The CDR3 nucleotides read TGCGCCAGCAGCTTACTAGCGGCGAACACCGGGGAGCTGTTTTTT.